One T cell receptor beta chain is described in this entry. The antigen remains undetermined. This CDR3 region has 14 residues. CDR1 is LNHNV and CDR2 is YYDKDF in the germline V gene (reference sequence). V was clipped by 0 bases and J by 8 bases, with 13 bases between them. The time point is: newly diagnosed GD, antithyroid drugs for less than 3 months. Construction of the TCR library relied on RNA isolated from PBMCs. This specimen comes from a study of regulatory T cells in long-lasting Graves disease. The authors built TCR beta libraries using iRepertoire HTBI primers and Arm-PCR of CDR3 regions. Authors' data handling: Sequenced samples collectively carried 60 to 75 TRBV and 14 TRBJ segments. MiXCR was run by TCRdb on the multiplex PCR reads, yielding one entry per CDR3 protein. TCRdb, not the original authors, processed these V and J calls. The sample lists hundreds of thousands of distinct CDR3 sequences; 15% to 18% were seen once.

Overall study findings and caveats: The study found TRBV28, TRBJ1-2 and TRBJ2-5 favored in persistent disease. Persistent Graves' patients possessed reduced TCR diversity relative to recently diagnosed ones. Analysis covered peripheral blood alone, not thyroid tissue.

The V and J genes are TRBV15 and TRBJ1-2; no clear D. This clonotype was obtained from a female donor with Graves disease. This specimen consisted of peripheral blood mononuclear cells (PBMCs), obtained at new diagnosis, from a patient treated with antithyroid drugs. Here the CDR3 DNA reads TGTGCCACCAGCAGAGATCCCAGAGGCGGAGGCTACACCTTC. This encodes CATSRDPRGGGYTF.